The rows below give T cell receptor beta chains drawn from one sample of a study of human T cells and chemical hapten exposure. MiXCR was run by TCRdb on the 5' RACE reads, yielding one entry per CDR3 protein. The sample lists 95,000 to 120,000 distinct CDR3 sequences; around a fifth were seen once. Source of these receptors: a human donor in good health. CDR3s include the opening cysteine and the closing phenylalanine or tryptophan. A D gene is named only where the DNA matches it firmly. Size is omitted from some rows. Given values are once, few, many or a class for expanded clones.

V	J	D	size	CDR3	DNA
TRBV7-2	TRBJ2-7	NA	NA	CASSPDRLSYEQYF	TGTGCCAGCAGCCCCGACCGCCTCTCCTACGAGCAGTACTTC
TRBV6-5	TRBJ1-1	NA	few	CASSSTGSSFF	TGTGCCAGCAGTTCAACAGGGTCGTCTTTCTTT
TRBV19	TRBJ1-4	TRBD1	NA	CASSRGQGSGNEKLFF	TGTGCCAGTAGTAGAGGACAGGGCTCCGGTAATGAAAAACTGTTTTTT
TRBV11-2	TRBJ2-1	TRBD2	once	CASRQTRAGGQYNEQFF	TGTGCCAGCAGACAGACCAGGGCGGGAGGACAGTACAATGAGCAGTTCTTC
TRBV20-1	TRBJ2-3	NA	NA	CGMGTDTQYF	TGCGGGATGGGCACAGATACGCAGTATTTT
TRBV5-1	TRBJ1-5	NA	few	CASSLDRNQPQHF	TGCGCCAGCAGCTTGGACCGAAATCAGCCCCAGCATTTT
TRBV11-2	TRBJ2-1	TRBD2	few	CASSGTSGPYNEQFF	TGTGCCAGCAGCGGTACTAGCGGACCTTACAATGAGCAGTTCTTC
TRBV29-1	TRBJ2-7	TRBD1	NA	CSVGRQGEWYEQYF	TGCAGCGTTGGTAGACAGGGAGAATGGTACGAGCAGTACTTC
TRBV10-3	TRBJ2-7	NA	NA	CAIRADTDDEQYF	TGTGCCATCAGGGCGGACACCGACGACGAGCAGTACTTC
TRBV11-2	TRBJ2-3	TRBD1	NA	CASSLQGSVGTDTQYF	TGTGCCAGCAGCCTACAGGGGTCGGTAGGCACAGATACGCAGTATTTT
TRBV28	TRBJ2-7	TRBD2	few	CASVRSTSGFTRNEQYF	TGTGCCAGCGTAAGATCTACTAGCGGGTTCACTCGGAACGAGCAGTACTTC
TRBV20-1	TRBJ1-1	TRBD1	NA	CSARDGGSQGNAEAFF	TGCAGTGCTAGAGATGGGGGATCACAGGGGAACGCTGAAGCTTTCTTT
TRBV27	TRBJ2-6	TRBD1	NA	CASSFRQGDSGANVLTF	TGTGCCAGCAGCTTCCGACAGGGCGATTCTGGGGCCAACGTCCTGACTTTC
TRBV21-1	TRBJ2-1	NA	few	CASSKGYRDIGQEPTYEQFF	TGTGCCAGCAGCAAAGGGTATAGGGACATCGGACAGGAGCCCACTTATGAGCAGTTCTTC
TRBV5-1	TRBJ2-7	NA	many	CASSLEGRYEQYF	TGCGCCAGCAGCCTGGAGGGCCGGTACGAGCAGTACTTC
TRBV5-1	TRBJ1-1	TRBD1	NA	CASSAVRGQGAQVTEAFF	TGCGCCAGCAGCGCGGTACGAGGACAGGGGGCGCAGGTCACTGAAGCTTTCTTT
TRBV24-1	TRBJ1-4	TRBD1	NA	CATSETGTGEKLFF	TGTGCCACCAGTGAGACAGGGACAGGCGAAAAACTGTTTTTT
TRBV27	TRBJ2-1	NA	few	CASSLLTAGGEQFF	TGTGCCAGCAGTTTACTGACAGCCGGCGGTGAGCAGTTCTTC
TRBV7-8	TRBJ2-3	NA	NA	CASSLMGGTDTQYF	TGTGCCAGCAGCTTAATGGGAGGCACAGATACGCAGTATTTT
TRBV27	TRBJ1-2	NA	NA	CASSRGIHYYGYTF	TGTGCCAGCAGTCGGGGGATCCACTACTATGGCTACACCTTC
TRBV6-5	TRBJ2-3	TRBD2	NA	CASSYGAGGTDTQYF	TGTGCCAGCAGTTACGGGGCGGGAGGGACAGATACGCAGTATTTT
TRBV28	TRBJ1-1	NA	few	CASSLSQAAFF	TGTGCCAGCAGTTTATCACAGGCGGCTTTCTTT
TRBV5-1	TRBJ1-1	NA	NA	CASSLVSQPNTEAFF	TGCGCCAGCAGCTTGGTTTCACAGCCGAACACTGAAGCTTTCTTT
TRBV13	TRBJ2-3	NA	NA	CASSSRDLSTDTQYF	TGTGCCAGCAGCTCCCGGGACTTAAGCACAGATACGCAGTATTTT
TRBV21-1	TRBJ2-4	NA	few	CASEVRQLKNIQYF	TGTGCCAGCGAGGTACGACAGCTTAAAAACATTCAGTACTTC
TRBV7-2	TRBJ2-2	TRBD1	NA	CASSLAGTATGELFF	TGTGCCAGCAGCTTGGCCGGGACAGCCACCGGGGAGCTGTTTTTT
TRBV30	TRBJ1-2	NA	few	CAWSGQLANYGYTF	TGTGCCTGGAGCGGACAGTTAGCTAACTATGGCTACACCTTC
TRBV15	TRBJ2-5	NA	NA	CATSREPAQETQYF	TGTGCCACCAGCAGAGAACCAGCGCAAGAGACCCAGTACTTC
TRBV20-1	TRBJ2-3	TRBD2	few	CSARLSGRDTDTQYF	TGCAGTGCTAGGCTTAGCGGGAGGGACACAGATACGCAGTATTTT
TRBV28	TRBJ1-6	TRBD1	NA	CASTVPGTGILSSYNSPLHF	TGTGCCAGCACAGTCCCCGGGACAGGGATTTTGAGCTCCTATAATTCACCCCTCCACTTT
TRBV7-9	TRBJ1-2	TRBD1	NA	CASSPTGAYGYTF	TGTGCCAGCAGCCCTACAGGGGCCTATGGCTACACCTTC
TRBV12-3/TRBV12-4	TRBJ1-5	TRBD1	NA	CASRPTGEYQPQHF	TGTGCCAGCAGACCGACAGGGGAGTATCAGCCCCAGCATTTT
TRBV7-9	TRBJ2-6	NA	few	CASSFSRGAAGANVLTF	TGTGCCAGCAGCTTTTCCCGGGGGGCGGCCGGGGCCAACGTCCTGACTTTC
TRBV4-1	TRBJ1-5	TRBD1	NA	CASSLTGAAGQPPHF	TGCGCCAGCAGCCTGACAGGGGCCGCGGGGCAGCCCCCGCATTTT
TRBV4-2	TRBJ2-7	NA	few	CASSQERLSYEQYF	TGTGCCAGCAGCCAAGAAAGGTTGTCCTACGAGCAGTACTTC
TRBV29-1	TRBJ2-1	NA	few	CSVAGVQGEQFF	TGCAGCGTTGCGGGGGTTCAGGGTGAGCAGTTCTTC
TRBV5-1	TRBJ2-7	NA	NA	CASSLARRLGNFRYEQYF	TGCGCCAGCAGCTTGGCCCGGCGGTTGGGGAACTTTCGCTACGAGCAGTACTTC
TRBV5-1	TRBJ2-1	TRBD1	few	CASSNAPQGNNEQFF	TGCGCCAGCAGCAACGCTCCACAGGGGAACAATGAGCAGTTCTTC
TRBV28	TRBJ2-1	TRBD2	many	CASSFGGSSYNEQFF	TGTGCCAGCAGTTTCGGCGGGAGCTCCTACAATGAGCAGTTCTTC